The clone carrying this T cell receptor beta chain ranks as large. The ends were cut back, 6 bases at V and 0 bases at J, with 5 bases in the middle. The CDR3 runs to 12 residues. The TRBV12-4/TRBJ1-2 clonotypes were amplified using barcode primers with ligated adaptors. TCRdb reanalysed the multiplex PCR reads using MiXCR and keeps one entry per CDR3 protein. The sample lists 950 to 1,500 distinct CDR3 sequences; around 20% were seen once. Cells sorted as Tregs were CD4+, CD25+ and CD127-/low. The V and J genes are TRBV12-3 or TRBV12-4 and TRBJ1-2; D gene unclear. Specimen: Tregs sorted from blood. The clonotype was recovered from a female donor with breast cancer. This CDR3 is CASRESNYGYTF. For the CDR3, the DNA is TGTGCCAGCAGGGAGTCTAACTATGGCTACACCTTC.